Sequencing of this TCR beta chain was carried out in a study of blood T cell repertoires in COVID-19. The germline CDR1 and CDR2 sequences are SQVTM and ANQGSEA. The CDR3 is 14 residues long. Deletions cut 4 bases from V and 0 bases from J, with 12 bases between. Assay used: immunoSEQ multiplex PCR; TCRdb lists only in-frame clones, some missing. Seen here are approximately 190,000 clones, roughly four fifths observed once, and the top ten hold roughly 6.1%. The receptor comes from a middle-aged woman with acute or convalescent COVID-19. The chain is built from TRBV29-1 and TRBJ1-1; D unclear. The sequenced sample was peripheral blood. The CDR3 DNA reads as TGCAGCGTTGTGACTTTTTTCGTGAACACTGAAGCTTTCTTT. It encodes CSVVTFFVNTEAFF.